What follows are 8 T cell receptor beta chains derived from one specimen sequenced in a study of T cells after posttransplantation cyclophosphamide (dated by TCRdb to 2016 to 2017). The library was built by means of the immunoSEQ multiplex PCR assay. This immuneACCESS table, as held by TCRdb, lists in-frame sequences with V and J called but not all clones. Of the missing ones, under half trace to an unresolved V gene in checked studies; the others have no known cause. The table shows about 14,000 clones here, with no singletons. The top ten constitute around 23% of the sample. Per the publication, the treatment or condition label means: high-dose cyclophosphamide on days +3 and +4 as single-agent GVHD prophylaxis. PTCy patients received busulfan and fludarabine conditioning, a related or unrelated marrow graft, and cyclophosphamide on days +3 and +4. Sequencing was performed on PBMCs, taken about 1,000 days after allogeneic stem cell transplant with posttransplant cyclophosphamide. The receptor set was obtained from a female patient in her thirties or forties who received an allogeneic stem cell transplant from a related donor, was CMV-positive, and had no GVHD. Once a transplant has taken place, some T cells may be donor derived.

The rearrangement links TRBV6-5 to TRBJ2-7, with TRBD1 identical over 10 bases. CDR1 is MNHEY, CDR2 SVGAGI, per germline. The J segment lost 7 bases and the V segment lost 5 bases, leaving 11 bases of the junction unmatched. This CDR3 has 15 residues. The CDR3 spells CASSGYGQGVGEQYF. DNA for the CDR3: TGTGCCAGCAGTGGGTACGGACAGGGGGTGGGGGAGCAGTACTTC.

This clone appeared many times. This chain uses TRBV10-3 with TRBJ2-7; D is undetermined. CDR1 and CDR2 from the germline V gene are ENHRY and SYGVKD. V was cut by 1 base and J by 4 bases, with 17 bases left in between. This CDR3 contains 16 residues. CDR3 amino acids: CAISELNPSSGYEQYF. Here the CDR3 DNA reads TGTGCCATCAGTGAGTTGAACCCTTCGTCGGGTTACGAGCAGTACTTC.

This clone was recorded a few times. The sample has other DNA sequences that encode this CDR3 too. CDR3 DNA: TGTGCCAGTTGTTTCAGGCAGGGGACGGCATACGAGCAGTACTTC. Residues: CASCFRQGTAYEQYF. The chain is built from TRBV9 and TRBJ2-7, with a tentative D call TRBD1 (6 bases). Trimming removed 8 bases from V and 4 bases from J, with 22 bases in between. The CDR3 consists of 15 residues. Per germline, CDR1 SGDLS and CDR2 YYNGEE. Full variable domain (rest looked up from reference TRBV9 and TRBJ2-7): DSGVTQTPKHLITATGQRVTLRCSPRSGDLSVYWYQQSLDQGLQFLIQYYNGEERAKGNILERFSAQQFPDLHSELNLSSLELGDSALYFCASCFRQGTAYEQYFGPGTRLTVT.

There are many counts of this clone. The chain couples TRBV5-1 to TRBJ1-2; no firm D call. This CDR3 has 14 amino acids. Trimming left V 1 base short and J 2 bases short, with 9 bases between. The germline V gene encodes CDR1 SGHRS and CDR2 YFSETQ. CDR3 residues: CASSLTGSNYGYTF. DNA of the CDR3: TGCGCCAGCAGCTTGACGGGGTCAAACTATGGCTACACCTTC.

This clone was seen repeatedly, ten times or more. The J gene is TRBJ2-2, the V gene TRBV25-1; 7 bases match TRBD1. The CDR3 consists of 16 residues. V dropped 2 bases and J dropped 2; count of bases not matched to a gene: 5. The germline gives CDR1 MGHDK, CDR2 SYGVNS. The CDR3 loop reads CASSEPRQGNTGELFF. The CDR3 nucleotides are TGTGCCAGCAGTGAACCCAGACAGGGAAACACCGGGGAGCTGTTTTTT.

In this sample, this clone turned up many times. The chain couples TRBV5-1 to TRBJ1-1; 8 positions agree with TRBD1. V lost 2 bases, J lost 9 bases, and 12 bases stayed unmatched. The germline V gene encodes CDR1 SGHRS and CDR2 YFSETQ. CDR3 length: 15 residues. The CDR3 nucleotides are TGCGCCAGCAGCTTCGAAGGACAGGGAAAGTCTCAAGCTTTCTTT. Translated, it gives CASSFEGQGKSQAFF.

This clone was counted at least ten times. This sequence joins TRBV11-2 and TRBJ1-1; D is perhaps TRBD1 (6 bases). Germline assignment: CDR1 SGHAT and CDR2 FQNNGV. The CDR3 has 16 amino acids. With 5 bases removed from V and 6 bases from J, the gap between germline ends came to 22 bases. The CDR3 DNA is TGTGCCAGCAGCCCCGGTCGTGCAGGGGCTTACTCTGAAGCTTTCTTT. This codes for CASSPGRAGAYSEAFF.

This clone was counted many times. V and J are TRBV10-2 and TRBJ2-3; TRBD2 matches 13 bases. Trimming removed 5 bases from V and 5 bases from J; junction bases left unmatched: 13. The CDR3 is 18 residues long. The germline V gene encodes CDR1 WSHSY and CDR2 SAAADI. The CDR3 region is CASSPHTTSGGPEDTQYF. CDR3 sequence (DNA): TGCGCCAGCAGTCCTCACACGACTAGCGGGGGGCCTGAAGATACGCAGTATTTT.